What follows are 27 T cell receptor beta chains derived from one specimen sequenced in a study of cytomegalovirus exposure and HLA in healthy donors (dated by TCRdb to about 2017). The library was produced with the immunoSEQ multiplex PCR assay. For the multiplex PCR, a mixture combining 60 forward primers for TCR Vbeta segments and 13 reverse primers for TCR Jbeta segments was used. TCRdb re-hosts the immuneACCESS table, in-frame sequences only. Its copies lack some clones; in the studies checked, an unresolved V gene accounts for under half of them, and the cause for the rest is not known. The data table for this sample lists 40,000 to 60,000 clones. Jointly, the top ten make up 20% to 30% of the sample. The sequencing input was PBMCs. Receptors were obtained from a man aged 40-50 years in good health and CMV-seropositive.

The chain joins TRBV9 to TRBJ2-5, with D possibly TRBD1 on 6 matching bases. CDR3 length: 15 amino acids. CDR1 and CDR2 from the germline V gene are SGDLS and YYNGEE. V was trimmed by 0 bases and J by 5 bases, leaving 14 bases between them. This CDR3 is CASSVAPTGFETQYF. CDR3 DNA: TGTGCCAGCAGCGTAGCCCCAACAGGGTTCGAGACCCAGTACTTC.

The chain recombines TRBV19 with TRBJ2-3, with D perhaps matching TRBD1 (5 bases). The CDR3 runs 13 residues. In germline, CDR1 is LNHDA, CDR2 SQIVND (reference sequence). V shed 9 bases and J shed 0 bases, with 10 bases lying between them. The CDR3 DNA is TGTGCCAGCCGTAAGGGGAGCACAGATACGCAGTATTTT. Protein sequence: CASRKGSTDTQYF.

This chain links TRBV7-8 with TRBJ2-2; possibly TRBD2 for D (5 bases). The CDR3 covers 14 residues. V was cut by 5 bases and J by 2 bases, with 9 bases left in between. Germline V CDR1 and CDR2: SGHVS, FQNEAQ. In DNA, the CDR3 is TGTGCCAGCAGCCCTAGCCTTAACACCGGGGAGCTGTTTTTT. It specifies CASSPSLNTGELFF.

The V call is TRBV6-5, the J call TRBJ2-1; D remains unclear. With 11 bases removed from V and 6 bases from J, the gap between germline ends came to 17 bases. CDR1 is MNHEY and CDR2 is SVGAGI in the germline V gene. The CDR3 spans 13 residues. The CDR3 bases are TGTGCCGCCAGCGACGTTGTCCGCAATGAGCAGTTCTTC. Amino acid sequence: CAASDVVRNEQFF.

The chain is built from TRBV9 and TRBJ2-1; tentative D call: TRBD1 (6 bases). Germline V gene sequence: CDR1 SGDLS, CDR2 YYNGEE. The CDR3 totals 14 residues. Trimming shortened V by 4 bases and J by 4 bases, and 12 bases separated the two germline ends. The CDR3 nucleotides are TGTGCCAGCAGCCCCGCGACAGGATACAATGAGCAGTTCTTC. Amino acids: CASSPATGYNEQFF.

The V and J genes are TRBV5-6 and TRBJ1-1; D call uncertain. The V gene's germline CDR1 is SGHDT and CDR2 YYEEEE. CDR3 length: 11 residues. V was pared by 4 bases and J by 3 bases, with 4 bases between. Here the CDR3 reads CASSADTEAFF. The CDR3 region has the DNA TGTGCCAGCAGCGCAGACACTGAAGCTTTCTTT.

V usage is TRBV28 and J usage is TRBJ2-2; possibly TRBD1 for D (7 bases). Trimming left V 3 bases short and J 5 bases short, with 10 bases between. Per the germline V gene, CDR1 is MDHEN and CDR2 is SYDVKM. The CDR3 contains 14 residues. CDR3 nucleotide sequence: TGTGCCAGCAGTTTGACAGGGAGGACCGGGGAGCTGTTTTTT. Its protein is CASSLTGRTGELFF.

The chain is built from TRBV19 and TRBJ2-1; 7 positions match TRBD2. Per the germline V gene, CDR1 is LNHDA and CDR2 is SQIVND (reference sequence). Germline trimming cut 3 bases from V and 2 bases from J; bases unmatched to any gene: 7. The CDR3 has 16 amino acids. CDR3 in DNA: TGTGCCAGTAGTATGTACGGCGGGAGACCCTACAATGAGCAGTTCTTC. Amino acid sequence: CASSMYGGRPYNEQFF. Full variable domain (rest looked up from reference TRBV19 and TRBJ2-1): DGGITQSPKYLFRKEGQNVTLSCEQNLNHDAMYWYRQDPGQGLRLIYYSQIVNDFQKGDIAEGYSVSREKKESFPLTVTSAQKNPTAFYLCASSMYGGRPYNEQFFGPGTRLTVL.

The rearrangement joins TRBV28 to TRBJ1-2; 9 bases fit TRBD1. With V trimmed by 6 bases and J by 1 base, 9 bases remained unmatched. CDR1 is MDHEN, CDR2 SYDVKM, per germline. The CDR3 covers 16 residues. CDR3 residues: CASSLLTGGGNYGYTF. DNA of the CDR3: TGTGCCAGCAGCCTTCTCACAGGGGGCGGTAACTATGGCTACACCTTC.

The rearrangement joins TRBV4-1 to TRBJ2-6; D may be TRBD2 (6 bases). CDR1 is MGHRA, CDR2 YSYEKL, per germline. This CDR3 has 16 residues. Between the trimmed V and J ends, which lost 0 bases and 4 bases, there was a span of 10 bases. CDR3 nucleotides: TGCGCCAGCAGCCAAGACGCGGGGTCCGGGGCCAACGTCCTGACTTTC. It translates to CASSQDAGSGANVLTF.

The chain recombines TRBV7-3 with TRBJ1-2, with D possibly being TRBD1 (6 bases). V dropped 5 bases and J dropped 6 bases, with 19 bases sitting between them. CDR3 length: 15 amino acids. CDR1 and CDR2 (germline): SGHTA, FQGTGA. The CDR3 DNA reads TGTGCCAGCAGCCCCGGCGGGGGGCAGGGAGATGGCTACACCTTC. Its protein is CASSPGGGQGDGYTF.

In DNA form, the CDR3 reads TGTGCCAGCAGCTCCACTAGCGGAATCTCCTACGAGCAGTACTTC. It encodes CASSSTSGISYEQYF. This chain uses TRBV27 with TRBJ2-7; 8 positions agree with TRBD2. The CDR3 totals 15 residues. CDR1 MNHEY and CDR2 SMNVEV come from the germline V gene (reference sequence). Unmatched junction bases numbered 7, after V lost 6 bases and J lost 0 bases.

This chain uses TRBV19 with TRBJ1-2; 7 bases agree with TRBD1. V was clipped by 7 bases and J by 7 bases; unmatched bases: 9. CDR3 size: 13 residues. Germline-derived CDR1 and CDR2 are LNHDA and SQIVND (reference sequence). The CDR3 sequence is CASTLEGARGYTF. CDR3 nucleotides: TGTGCCAGTACTTTAGAGGGGGCGCGTGGCTACACCTTC. The whole variable domain, filled in from reference TRBV19 and TRBJ1-2, reads DGGITQSPKYLFRKEGQNVTLSCEQNLNHDAMYWYRQDPGQGLRLIYYSQIVNDFQKGDIAEGYSVSREKKESFPLTVTSAQKNPTAFYLCASTLEGARGYTFGSGTRLTVV.

The gene calls are TRBV29-1 and TRBJ2-7, with TRBD2 as a possible D gene (6 bases). V dropped 3 bases and J dropped 3 bases, with 12 bases sitting between them. CDR1 is SQVTM, CDR2 ANQGSEA, per germline. The CDR3 is 13 amino acids. CDR3 sequence (DNA): TGCAGCGTTGACGCGGCCGGGGGCTACGAGCAGTACTTC. Translated: CSVDAAGGYEQYF.

The V call is TRBV6-6, the J call TRBJ1-1; TRBD1 agrees at 9 bases. Germline lookup yields CDR1 MNHNY and CDR2 SVGAGI (reference sequence). This CDR3 is built from 14 residues. The V gene end was trimmed by 5 bases and the J gene end by 11 bases; junction bases not matched to a gene: 12. This chain's CDR3 is CASSRRTGEGSAFF. The CDR3 nucleotides read TGTGCCAGCAGTCGTCGGACAGGGGAGGGGAGCGCTTTCTTT.

This sequence joins TRBV11-3 and TRBJ1-5; 10 positions agree with TRBD1. The CDR3 extends over 16 amino acids. V was pared by 3 bases and J by 4 bases, with 6 bases of the junction left unmatched. CDR1 is SGHNT, CDR2 YENEEA, per germline. The CDR3 is CASSLGQGFTNQPQHF. The CDR3 nucleotides are TGTGCCAGCAGCTTGGGACAGGGGTTTACTAATCAGCCCCAGCATTTT. The full variable domain, completed using reference TRBV11-3 and TRBJ1-5, is EAGVVQSPRYKIIEKKQPVAFWCNPISGHNTLYWYLQNLGQGPELLIRYENEEAVDDSQLPKDRFSAERLKGVDSTLKIQPAELGDSAVYLCASSLGQGFTNQPQHFGDGTRLSIL.

The chain is built from TRBV11-2 and TRBJ1-5, with 7 bases aligning to TRBD1. The V gene end was trimmed by 5 bases and the J gene end by 3 bases; junction bases not matched to a gene: 7. The CDR3 totals 15 residues. Germline CDR1 and CDR2: SGHAT and FQNNGV. The DNA for the CDR3 is TGTGCCAGCAGCGACGGGACAGATTTCAATCAGCCCCAGCATTTT. Protein sequence: CASSDGTDFNQPQHF.

This chain joins TRBV2 and TRBJ2-3, with 9 bases fitting TRBD2. V trimming: 3 bases; J trimming: 2 bases; junction bases outside the gene matches: 9. Per germline, CDR1 SNHLY and CDR2 FYNNEI. This CDR3 region has 17 residues. The DNA for the CDR3 is TGTGCCAGCAGTGATGAAGCGGGGGGCTTTAACACAGATACGCAGTATTTT. Translated, it gives CASSDEAGGFNTDTQYF.

V is TRBV27 and J is TRBJ2-2; perhaps TRBD2 as D (6 bases). The ends were cut back, 4 bases at V and 0 bases at J, with 9 bases in the middle. This CDR3 comprises 15 residues. Germline V gene data show CDR1 as MNHEY and CDR2 as SMNVEV (reference sequence). The CDR3 loop reads CASSSTRTNTGELFF. As DNA, the CDR3 is TGTGCCAGCAGTTCGACTAGGACGAACACCGGGGAGCTGTTTTTT.

The chain employs TRBV5-6 and TRBJ2-3; D is undetermined. There are 11 residues in the CDR3. Trimming cost V 5 bases and J 3 bases, with 4 bases left between them. Germline V gene sequence: CDR1 SGHDT, CDR2 YYEEEE. The CDR3 DNA is TGTGCCAGCAGTCGTACAGATACGCAGTATTTT. Its translation: CASSRTDTQYF.

The V call is TRBV9, the J call TRBJ2-3, with 7 bases matching TRBD1. The germline gives CDR1 SGDLS, CDR2 YYNGEE. The CDR3 is 17 amino acids. Trimming took 5 bases from V and 2 from J; bases not matched to a gene: 14. The CDR3 DNA reads TGTGCCAGCAGTTACTCTCTTCGGACAGGCGACACAGATACGCAGTATTTT. Translation gives CASSYSLRTGDTDTQYF.

The chain uses TRBV11-3 and TRBJ2-7; the match to TRBD1 covers 9 bases. The V and J ends lost 0 bases and 9 bases, in that order; junction bases with no gene match: 3. Germline CDR1 reads SGHNT; CDR2 reads YENEEA. This CDR3 is 13 amino acids long. The CDR3 loop is CASSLDGGQGQYF. Here the CDR3 DNA reads TGTGCCAGCAGCTTAGATGGGGGACAGGGGCAGTACTTC.

This sequence joins TRBV10-3 and TRBJ2-1, with a weak D call TRBD1 (5 bases). CDR3 size: 12 residues. V shed 0 bases and J shed 14 bases, with 11 bases lying between them. The V gene's germline CDR1 is ENHRY and CDR2 SYGVKD. This CDR3 is CAISESSDTEFF. CDR3 coding DNA: TGTGCCATCAGTGAGTCGTCGGACACCGAGTTCTTC.

The rearrangement uses TRBV18 and TRBJ2-1; no reliable D call. Germline loops: CDR1 KGHSH, CDR2 LQKENI. This CDR3 is built from 11 residues. The V end was cut by 6 bases, the J end by 5 bases, with 5 bases between. The CDR3 nucleotides read TGTGCCAGCTCCCATGACAATGAGCAGTTCTTC. Encoded protein: CASSHDNEQFF.

V usage is TRBV7-9 and J usage is TRBJ2-7; TRBD1 aligns across 7 bases. This CDR3 has 15 residues. The J segment lost 0 bases and the V segment lost 5 bases, leaving 7 bases of the junction unmatched. Germline V gene data show CDR1 as SEHNR and CDR2 as FQNEAQ (reference sequence). The CDR3 sequence is CASSGTRGFSYEQYF. DNA for the CDR3: TGTGCCAGCAGCGGAACCAGGGGGTTCTCCTACGAGCAGTACTTC.

This chain uses TRBV7-9 with TRBJ2-5, with 11 positions matching TRBD1. Germline CDR1 SEHNR, CDR2 FQNEAQ (reference sequence). The CDR3 is 16 amino acids. With 1 base clipped from V and 4 bases from J, the junction kept 5 bases outside the gene matches. The CDR3 sequence is CASSLVGQGARETQYF. In DNA, the CDR3 is TGTGCCAGCAGCTTAGTTGGACAGGGGGCGAGAGAGACCCAGTACTTC.

V usage is TRBV11-2 and J usage is TRBJ1-3, with D maybe TRBD1 (5 bases). CDR3 size: 15 residues. The ends were cut back, 3 bases at V and 4 bases at J, with 13 bases in the middle. The V gene's germline CDR1 is SGHAT and CDR2 FQNNGV. In nucleotides, the CDR3 is TGTGCCAGCAGCTTCCTCGCAGGGTCAGGAAACACCATATATTTT. Translated, it gives CASSFLAGSGNTIYF.